This T cell receptor (beta chain) was recovered during a study of T cell responses to AZD1222 COVID-19 vaccine (dated by TCRdb to 2020 to 2023). Some background on the complete study: TCR sequencing was performed for 233 trial participants, of whom some 200 were given two doses of AZD1222 and roughly 25 were given two doses of MenACWY control vaccine. Trial participants were enrolled by age into 18-55, 56-69 and 70-plus year subgroups, with around 150, 28 and 57 TCR-sequenced participants respectively. The research as a whole found: In the small 56-69-year group, the increase in depth fell short of significance, most likely because of low power. Conclusions about previously exposed vaccinees were limited because only six or seven AZD1222 recipients were SARS-CoV-2 seropositive at baseline. Reportedly, close to half of the unique spike-specific TCRs recognized epitopes lying outside the regions that are mutated in the B.1.351 and B.1.1.7 variants. Because no day 14 peak-response samples were available, repertoires were characterized only after the peak T cell response. Most participants were white British and females outnumbered males, and the authors suggested that clonal diversity may have been underestimated. The vaccine-associated CD4 TCRs covered the entire spike protein, and the dominant responses fell in regions 160-218 and 743-854. After two AZD1222 doses, both the breadth and the depth of spike-specific TCRs were significantly higher than at day 0 and than in MenACWY recipients.

On this clone: No antigen is known for it.

The time point label on this specimen signifies: baseline before first vaccination. The vaccinee samples were drawn from two UK trials, COV001 and COV002, one of which was a single-blind randomized controlled phase 2/3 trial testing AZD1222 (ChAdOx1 nCoV-19) in healthy adults. For TCRbeta chain sequencing, PBMC samples were collected from trial participants at day 0 and at day 28 after the second dose. The CDR3 regions of human TCRbeta chains were subjected to immunosequencing. The authors' analysis ran thus. TCRs in the repertoires were matched against a reference library of SARS-CoV-2-specific TCRs that had been generated with the MIRA antigen-specificity platform. Breadth was defined as the fraction of unique TCRs that were SARS-CoV-2-associated, and depth was defined as the fraction of total T cells that were SARS-CoV-2-associated. Using the MIRA data, each spike-specific TCR was mapped to the spike region that the TCR reacts to and placed in a CD4 or CD8 class. Log10-transformed breadth and depth values were compared by one-way ANOVA with Sidak's multiple comparisons tests. The table comes from immuneACCESS by way of TCRdb, which keeps in-frame sequences with V and J called. Part of the clones is missing from these tables; in studies checked, under half for an unresolved V gene and the rest for unknown reasons. That table gives V, J and clone size, and the DNA gave D and trimming. In this sample's table one finds about 140,000 clones. Together, the top ten hold 2% to 2.5% of the sample.

Reading from cysteine to phenylalanine, the CDR3 counts 17 amino acids. Just CDR3 DNA is preserved here, 51 bases in frame from base 1. The germline V gene (reference sequence) gives CDR1 as GTSNPN and CDR2 as SVGIG. After removal of 0 bases from V and 3 bases from J, the junction retains 10 bases not matched to a gene. Sequencing was performed on peripheral blood. The chain links TRBV30 with TRBJ1-4, with 7 bases in between that match TRBD1. The source is an adult in good health. The CDR3: CAWSVRGRGSPNEKLFF. The bases read TGTGCCTGGAGTGTACGGGGCAGGGGGTCGCCTAATGAAAAACTGTTTTTT.